This T cell receptor beta chain derives from a study of shared clonotypes between healthy human individuals. CDR1 is LNHDA and CDR2 is SQIVND in the germline V gene (reference sequence). The CDR3 length is 17 residues. V shed 2 bases and J 0 bases; nucleotides not matched to a gene: 7. Sequencing used immunoSEQ multiplex PCR; TCRdb keeps in-frame clones, though not all of them. Among about 2.4 million clones listed, over 85% were seen once. Material: naive CD4+ T cells sorted from blood. The subset is: CD45RA+ positively selected. This clonotype was sampled from a young man in good health. The chain uses TRBV19 and TRBJ2-1; TRBD2 matches at 7 bases. CDR3 DNA: TGTGCCAGTAGTATAACGCTCGGCGGGAGCTCCTACAATGAGCAGTTCTTC. Protein sequence: CASSITLGGSSYNEQFF.